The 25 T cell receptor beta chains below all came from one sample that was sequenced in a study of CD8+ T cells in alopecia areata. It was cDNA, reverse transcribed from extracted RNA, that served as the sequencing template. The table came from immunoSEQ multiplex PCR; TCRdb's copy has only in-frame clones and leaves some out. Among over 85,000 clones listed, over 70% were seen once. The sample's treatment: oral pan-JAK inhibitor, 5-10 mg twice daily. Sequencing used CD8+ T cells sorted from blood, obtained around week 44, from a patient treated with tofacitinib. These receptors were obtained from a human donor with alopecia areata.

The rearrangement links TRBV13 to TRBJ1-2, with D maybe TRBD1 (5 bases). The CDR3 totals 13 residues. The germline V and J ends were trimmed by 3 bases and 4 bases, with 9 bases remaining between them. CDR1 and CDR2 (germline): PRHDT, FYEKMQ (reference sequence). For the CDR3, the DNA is TGTGCCAGCAGCTTCTCAGGGTCCTATGGCTACACCTTC. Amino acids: CASSFSGSYGYTF.

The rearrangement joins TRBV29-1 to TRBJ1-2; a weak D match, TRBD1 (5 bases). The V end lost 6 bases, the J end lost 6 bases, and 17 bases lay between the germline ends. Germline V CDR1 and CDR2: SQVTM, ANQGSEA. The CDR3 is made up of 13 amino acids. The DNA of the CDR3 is TGCAGCGTCCCTGCGGGGGGGATACATGGCTACACCTTC. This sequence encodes CSVPAGGIHGYTF.

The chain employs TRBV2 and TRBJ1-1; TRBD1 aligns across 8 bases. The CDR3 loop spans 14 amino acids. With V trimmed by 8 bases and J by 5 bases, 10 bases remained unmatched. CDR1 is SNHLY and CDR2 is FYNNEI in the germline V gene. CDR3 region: CASFWSGGLTEAFF. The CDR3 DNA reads TGTGCCAGCTTTTGGTCAGGGGGCCTGACTGAAGCTTTCTTT.

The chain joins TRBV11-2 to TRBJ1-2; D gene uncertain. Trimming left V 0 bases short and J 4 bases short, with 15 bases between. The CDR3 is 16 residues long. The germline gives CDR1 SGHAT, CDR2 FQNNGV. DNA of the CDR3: TGTGCCAGCAGCTTAGATCGGCAGGCCTTACCCTATGGCTACACCTTC. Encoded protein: CASSLDRQALPYGYTF.

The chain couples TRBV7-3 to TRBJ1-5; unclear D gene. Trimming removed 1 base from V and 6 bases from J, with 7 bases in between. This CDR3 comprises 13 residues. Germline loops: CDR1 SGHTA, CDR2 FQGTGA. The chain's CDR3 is CASSLSPSQPQHF. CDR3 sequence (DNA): TGTGCCAGCAGCTTAAGTCCATCTCAGCCCCAGCATTTT.

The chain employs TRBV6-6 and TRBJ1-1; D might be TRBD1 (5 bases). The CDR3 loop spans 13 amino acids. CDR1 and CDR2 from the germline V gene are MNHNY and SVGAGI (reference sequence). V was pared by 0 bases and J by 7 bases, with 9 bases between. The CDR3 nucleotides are TGTGCCAGCAGTTACTCGAGGGGTTATGAAGCTTTCTTT. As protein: CASSYSRGYEAFF.

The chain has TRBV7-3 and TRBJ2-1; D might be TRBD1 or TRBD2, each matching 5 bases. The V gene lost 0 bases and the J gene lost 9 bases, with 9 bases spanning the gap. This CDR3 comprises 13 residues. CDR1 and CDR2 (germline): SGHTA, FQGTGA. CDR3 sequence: CASSLTGTGEQFF. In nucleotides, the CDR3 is TGTGCCAGCAGCTTAACGGGGACGGGTGAGCAGTTCTTC.

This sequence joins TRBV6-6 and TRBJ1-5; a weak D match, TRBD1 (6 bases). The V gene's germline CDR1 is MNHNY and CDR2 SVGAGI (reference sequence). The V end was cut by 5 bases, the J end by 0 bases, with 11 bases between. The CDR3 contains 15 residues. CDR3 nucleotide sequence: TGTGCCAGCAGTGCTCGACAGGATAGCAATCAGCCCCAGCATTTT. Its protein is CASSARQDSNQPQHF.

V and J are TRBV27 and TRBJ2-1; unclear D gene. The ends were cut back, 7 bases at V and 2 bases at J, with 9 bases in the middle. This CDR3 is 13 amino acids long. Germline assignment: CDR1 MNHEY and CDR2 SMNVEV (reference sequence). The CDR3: CASNNFAYNEQFF. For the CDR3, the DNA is TGTGCCAGCAATAATTTCGCCTACAATGAGCAGTTCTTC.

For the CDR3, the DNA is TGTGCCAGCAGCGTAGGGGAGGGTTACACTGAAGCTTTCTTT. Its protein product is CASSVGEGYTEAFF. This chain connects TRBV9 to TRBJ1-1; D remains unclear. Trimming took 0 bases from V and 3 from J, leaving 9 bases between them. This CDR3 has 14 amino acids. In germline, CDR1 is SGDLS, CDR2 YYNGEE.

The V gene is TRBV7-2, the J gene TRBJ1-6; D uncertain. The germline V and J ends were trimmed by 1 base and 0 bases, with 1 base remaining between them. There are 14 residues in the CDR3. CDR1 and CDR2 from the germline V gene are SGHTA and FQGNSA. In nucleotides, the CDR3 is TGTGCCAGCAGCTTAGGCTCCTATAATTCACCCCTCCACTTT. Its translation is CASSLGSYNSPLHF. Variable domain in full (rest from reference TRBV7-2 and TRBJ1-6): GAGVSQSPSNKVTEKGKDVELRCDPISGHTALYWYRQSLGQGLEFLIYFQGNSAPDKSGLPSDRFSAERTGGSVSTLTIQRTQQEDSAVYLCASSLGSYNSPLHFGNGTRLTVT.

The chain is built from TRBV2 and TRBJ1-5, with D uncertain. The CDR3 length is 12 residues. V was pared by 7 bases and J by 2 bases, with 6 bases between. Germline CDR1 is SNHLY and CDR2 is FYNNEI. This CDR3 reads CASNGRNQPQHF. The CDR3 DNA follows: TGTGCCAGCAACGGACGCAATCAGCCCCAGCATTTT.

CDR3 in amino acids: CASSLGRTGEECTF. In DNA, the CDR3 is TGTGCCAGCAGCTTAGGGCGGACAGGGGAGGAATGCACCTTC. The gene calls are TRBV13 and TRBJ1-2; 9 bases fit TRBD1. Trimming cost V 0 bases and J 13 bases; bases outside gene matches: 9. Germline CDR1 PRHDT, CDR2 FYEKMQ (reference sequence). The CDR3 runs 14 residues.

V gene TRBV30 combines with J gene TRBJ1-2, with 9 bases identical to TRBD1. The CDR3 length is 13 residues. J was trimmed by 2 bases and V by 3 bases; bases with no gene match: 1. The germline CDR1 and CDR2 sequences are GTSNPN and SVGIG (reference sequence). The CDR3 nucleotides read TGTGCCTGGAGGGGACAGGGAAACTATGGCTACACCTTC. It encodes CAWRGQGNYGYTF.

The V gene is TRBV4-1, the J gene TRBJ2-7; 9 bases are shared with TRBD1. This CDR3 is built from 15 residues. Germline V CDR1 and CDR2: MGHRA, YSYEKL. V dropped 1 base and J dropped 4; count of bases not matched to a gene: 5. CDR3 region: CASSQVAQGAYEQYF. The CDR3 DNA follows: TGCGCCAGCAGCCAAGTAGCACAGGGGGCTTACGAGCAGTACTTC.

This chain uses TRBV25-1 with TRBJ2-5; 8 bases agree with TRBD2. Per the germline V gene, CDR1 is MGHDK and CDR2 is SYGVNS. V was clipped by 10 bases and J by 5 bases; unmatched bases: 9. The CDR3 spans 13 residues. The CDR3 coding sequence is TGTGCCACCGGCGGCGGGGGGCAGGAGACCCAGTACTTC. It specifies CATGGGGQETQYF. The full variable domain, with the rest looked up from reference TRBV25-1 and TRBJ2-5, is EADIYQTPRYLVIGTGKKITLECSQTMGHDKMYWYQQDPGMELHLIHYSYGVNSTEKGDLSSESTVSRIRTEHFPLTLESARPSHTSQYLCATGGGGQETQYFGPGTRLLVL.

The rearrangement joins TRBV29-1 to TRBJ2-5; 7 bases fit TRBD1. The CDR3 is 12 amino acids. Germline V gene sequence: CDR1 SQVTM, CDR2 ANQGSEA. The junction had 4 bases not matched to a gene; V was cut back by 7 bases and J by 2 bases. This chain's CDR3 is CSGSQGQETQYF. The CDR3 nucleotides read TGCAGCGGATCACAGGGGCAAGAGACCCAGTACTTC.

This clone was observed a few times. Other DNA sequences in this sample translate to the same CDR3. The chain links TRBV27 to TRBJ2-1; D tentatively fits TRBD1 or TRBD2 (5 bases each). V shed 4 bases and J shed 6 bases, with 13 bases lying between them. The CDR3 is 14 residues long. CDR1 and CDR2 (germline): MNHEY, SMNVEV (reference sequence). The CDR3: CASSYVGDPNEQFF. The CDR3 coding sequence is TGTGCCAGCAGTTATGTGGGGGATCCCAATGAGCAGTTCTTC.

Here the CDR3 DNA reads TGCAGCGTGGGCCCTTACACCGGGGAGCTGTTTTTT. This gives the protein CSVGPYTGELFF. This chain joins TRBV29-1 and TRBJ2-2; D uncertain. This CDR3 region has 12 residues. The ends were cut back, 6 bases at V and 3 bases at J, with 8 bases in the middle. CDR1 and CDR2 (germline): SQVTM, ANQGSEA.

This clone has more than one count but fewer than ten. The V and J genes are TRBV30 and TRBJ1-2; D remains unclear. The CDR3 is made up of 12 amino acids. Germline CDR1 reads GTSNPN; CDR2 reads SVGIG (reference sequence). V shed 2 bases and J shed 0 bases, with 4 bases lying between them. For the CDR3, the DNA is TGTGCCTGGAGTTCAGCTAACTATGGCTACACCTTC. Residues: CAWSSANYGYTF. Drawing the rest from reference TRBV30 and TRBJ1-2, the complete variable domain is SQTIHQWPATLVQPVGSPLSLECTVEGTSNPNLYWYRQAAGRGLQLLFYSVGIGQISSEVPQNLSASRPQDRQFILSSKKLLLSDSGFYLCAWSSANYGYTFGSGTRLTVV.

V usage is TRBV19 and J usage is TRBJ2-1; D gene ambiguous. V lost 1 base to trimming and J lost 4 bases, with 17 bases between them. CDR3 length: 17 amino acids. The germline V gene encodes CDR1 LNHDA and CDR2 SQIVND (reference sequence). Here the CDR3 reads CASSIVPRRTPYNEQFF. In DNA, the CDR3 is TGTGCCAGTAGTATAGTCCCTAGGCGGACGCCATACAATGAGCAGTTCTTC.

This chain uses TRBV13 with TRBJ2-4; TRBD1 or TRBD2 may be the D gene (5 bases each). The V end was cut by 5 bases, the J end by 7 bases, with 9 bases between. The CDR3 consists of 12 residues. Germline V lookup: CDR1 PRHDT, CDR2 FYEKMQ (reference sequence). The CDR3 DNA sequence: TGTGCCAGCAGCACCAGGGAGAACATTCAGTACTTC. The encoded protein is CASSTRENIQYF.

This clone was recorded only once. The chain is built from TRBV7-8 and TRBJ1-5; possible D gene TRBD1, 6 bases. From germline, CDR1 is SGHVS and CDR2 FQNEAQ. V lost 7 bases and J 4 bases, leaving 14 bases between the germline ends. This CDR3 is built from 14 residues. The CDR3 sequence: CASTVKGGNQPQHF. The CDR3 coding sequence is TGTGCCAGCACCGTTAAGGGGGGGAATCAGCCCCAGCATTTT.

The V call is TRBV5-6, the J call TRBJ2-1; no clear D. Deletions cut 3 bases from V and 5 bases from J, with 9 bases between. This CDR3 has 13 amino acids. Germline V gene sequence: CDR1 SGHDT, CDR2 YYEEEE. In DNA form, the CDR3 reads TGTGCCAGCAGCTCGGGTGGCGACAATGAGCAGTTCTTC. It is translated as CASSSGGDNEQFF.

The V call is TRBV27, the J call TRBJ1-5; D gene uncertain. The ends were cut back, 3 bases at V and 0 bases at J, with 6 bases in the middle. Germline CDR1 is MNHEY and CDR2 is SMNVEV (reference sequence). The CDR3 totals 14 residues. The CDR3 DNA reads TGTGCCAGCAGTTTTGCGAATAGCAATCAGCCCCAGCATTTT. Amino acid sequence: CASSFANSNQPQHF.